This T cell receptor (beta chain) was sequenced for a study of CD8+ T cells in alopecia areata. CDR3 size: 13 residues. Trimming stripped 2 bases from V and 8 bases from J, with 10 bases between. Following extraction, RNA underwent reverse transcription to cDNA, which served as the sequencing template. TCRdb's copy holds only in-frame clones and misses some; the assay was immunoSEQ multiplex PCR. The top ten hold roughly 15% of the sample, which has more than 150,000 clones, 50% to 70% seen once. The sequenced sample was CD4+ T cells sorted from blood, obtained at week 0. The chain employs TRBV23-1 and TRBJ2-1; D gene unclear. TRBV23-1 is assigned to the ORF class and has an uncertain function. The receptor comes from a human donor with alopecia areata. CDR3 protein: CASSQPLMDEQFF. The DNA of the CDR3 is TGCGCCAGCAGTCAACCCCTGATGGATGAGCAGTTCTTC.